The text below deals with one T cell receptor beta chain. Its antigen is not known. Sequencing was performed with immunoSEQ multiplex PCR; in TCRdb, only in-frame clones are kept and a portion is missing. The data contain 85,000 to 100,000 clones, roughly 90% of them seen just once; the ten biggest clones take up approximately 0.064%. Germline CDR1 is SGHDT and CDR2 is YYEEEE. The CDR3 is made up of 14 amino acids. V lost 1 base, J lost 6 bases, and 11 bases lay in between. These data come from a study of graft-versus-host responses after intestinal transplantation. Study-wide background: Multivisceral, liver-intestinal, or isolated intestinal grafts went to recipients.

Whole-study findings and limits: The study associated peak circulating GvH clone levels with early post-transplant HvG declines.

The receptor's source is a human donor who was the organ donor for an intestinal transplant. The specimen was unstimulated CD8+ T cells sorted from spleen or lymph node cells, collected before transplant. The chain has TRBV5-6 and TRBJ1-5; a possible D gene is TRBD1 (5 bases). CDR3 nucleotide sequence: TGTGCCAGCAGCTTGTTCTCAGGGCCTCAGCCCCAGCATTTT. Residues: CASSLFSGPQPQHF. Full variable domain (remainder filled in from reference TRBV5-6 and TRBJ1-5): DAGVTQSPTHLIKTRGQQVTLRCSPKSGHDTVSWYQQALGQGPQFIFQYYEEEERQRGNFPDRFSGHQFPNYSSELNVNALLLGDSALYLCASSLFSGPQPQHFGDGTRLSIL.